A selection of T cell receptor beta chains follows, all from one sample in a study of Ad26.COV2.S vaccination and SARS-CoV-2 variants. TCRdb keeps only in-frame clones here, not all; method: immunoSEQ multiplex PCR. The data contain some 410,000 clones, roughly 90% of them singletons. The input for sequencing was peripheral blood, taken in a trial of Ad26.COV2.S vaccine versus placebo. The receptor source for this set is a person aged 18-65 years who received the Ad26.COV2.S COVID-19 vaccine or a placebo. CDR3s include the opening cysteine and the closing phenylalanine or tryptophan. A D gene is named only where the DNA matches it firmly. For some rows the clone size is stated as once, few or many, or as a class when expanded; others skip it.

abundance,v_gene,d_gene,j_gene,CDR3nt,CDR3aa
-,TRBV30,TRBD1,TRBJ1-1,TGTGCCTGGGGGACAGGATACACTGAAGCTTTCTTT,CAWGTGYTEAFF
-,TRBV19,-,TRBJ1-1,TGTGCCAGTACTCTAACAGGGTTTGGGAACACTGAAGCTTTCTTT,CASTLTGFGNTEAFF
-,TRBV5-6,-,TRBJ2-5,TGTGCCAGCAGCTCTGGGCGGGGAGAGACCCAGTACTTC,CASSSGRGETQYF
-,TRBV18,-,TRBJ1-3,TGTGCCAGCTCACCACCAGGGGGTGGAAACACCATATATTTT,CASSPPGGGNTIYF
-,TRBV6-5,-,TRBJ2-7,TGTGCCAGCAGTTACTCGCAGGCCCCCTCTTACGAGCAGTACTTC,CASSYSQAPSYEQYF
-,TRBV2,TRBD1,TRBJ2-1,TGTGCCAGCAGCGCGACGACAGGGACCTACAATGAGCAGTTCTTC,CASSATTGTYNEQFF
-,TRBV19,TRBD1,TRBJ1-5,TGTGCCAGTAGTATAGGGGGACAGGGAGGGCAGCCCCAGCATTTT,CASSIGGQGGQPQHF
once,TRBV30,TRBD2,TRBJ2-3,TGTGCCTGGAGTGTAGGCCATCTACTAGCGGGGGGCCTCACAGATACGCAGTATTTT,CAWSVGHLLAGGLTDTQYF
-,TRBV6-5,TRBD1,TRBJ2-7,TGTGCCAGCACTAGGACAGGGTTAGGCTCCTACGAGCAGTACTTC,CASTRTGLGSYEQYF
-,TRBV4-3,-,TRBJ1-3,TGCGCCAGCAGCCCCCTGGCCCTCCCGAGCTCTGGAAACACCATATATTTT,CASSPLALPSSGNTIYF
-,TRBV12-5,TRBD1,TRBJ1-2,TGTGCTAGTACTACCGGCAGGGGGGGCGCCTTCTATGGCTACACCTTC,CASTTGRGGAFYGYTF
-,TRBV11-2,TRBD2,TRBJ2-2,TGTGCCAGCAGCTTACTAGCGGGGGGGCCCGGCGGGGAGCTGTTTTTT,CASSLLAGGPGGELFF
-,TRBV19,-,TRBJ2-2,TGTGCCAGTAGTACAAGACAGGGGGAGCTGTTTTTT,CASSTRQGELFF
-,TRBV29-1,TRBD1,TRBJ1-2,TGCAGCGTTGTGGCCGGGACAGGCATAAAGTCAGGTTATGGCTACACCTTC,CSVVAGTGIKSGYGYTF
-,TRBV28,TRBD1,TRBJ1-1,TGTGCCAGCAGTTTCTGGGGACAGATGAACACTGAAGCTTTCTTT,CASSFWGQMNTEAFF
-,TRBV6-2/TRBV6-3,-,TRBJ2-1,TGTGCCAGCAGTTACTCCACAGTACCTCAATACAATGAGCAGTTCTTC,CASSYSTVPQYNEQFF